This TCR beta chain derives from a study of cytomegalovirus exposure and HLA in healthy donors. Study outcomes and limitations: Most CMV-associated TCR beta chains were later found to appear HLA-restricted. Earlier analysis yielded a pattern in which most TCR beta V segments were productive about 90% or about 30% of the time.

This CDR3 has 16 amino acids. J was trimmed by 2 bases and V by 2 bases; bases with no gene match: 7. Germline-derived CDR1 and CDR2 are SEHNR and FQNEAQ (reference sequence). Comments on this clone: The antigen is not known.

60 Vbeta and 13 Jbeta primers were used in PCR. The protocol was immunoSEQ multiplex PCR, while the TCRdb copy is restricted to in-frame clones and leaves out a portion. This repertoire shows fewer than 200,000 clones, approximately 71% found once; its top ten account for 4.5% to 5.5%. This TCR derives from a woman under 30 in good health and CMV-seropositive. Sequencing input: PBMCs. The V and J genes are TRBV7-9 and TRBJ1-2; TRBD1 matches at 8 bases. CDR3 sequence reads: CASSLTQTGANYGYTF. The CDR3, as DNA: TGTGCCAGCAGCTTAACGCAGACAGGGGCCAACTATGGCTACACCTTC.